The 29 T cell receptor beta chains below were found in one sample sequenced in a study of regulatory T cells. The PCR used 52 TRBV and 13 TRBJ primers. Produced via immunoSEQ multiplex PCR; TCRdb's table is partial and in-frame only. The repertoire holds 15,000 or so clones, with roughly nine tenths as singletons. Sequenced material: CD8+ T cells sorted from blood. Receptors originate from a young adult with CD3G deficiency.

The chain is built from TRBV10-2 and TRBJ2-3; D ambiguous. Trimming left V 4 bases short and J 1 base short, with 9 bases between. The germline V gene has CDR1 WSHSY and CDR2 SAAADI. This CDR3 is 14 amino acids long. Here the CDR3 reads CASSVGSRTDTQYF. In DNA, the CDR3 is TGCGCCAGCAGTGTGGGTAGCCGCACAGATACGCAGTATTTT.

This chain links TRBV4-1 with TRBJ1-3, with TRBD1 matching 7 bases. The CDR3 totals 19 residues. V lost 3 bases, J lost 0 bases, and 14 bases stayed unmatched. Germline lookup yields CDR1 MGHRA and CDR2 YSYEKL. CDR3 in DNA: TGCGCCAGCAGCCAGACGGTAGATCAGGGGGAGGGCTCTGGAAACACCATATATTTT. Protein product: CASSQTVDQGEGSGNTIYF.

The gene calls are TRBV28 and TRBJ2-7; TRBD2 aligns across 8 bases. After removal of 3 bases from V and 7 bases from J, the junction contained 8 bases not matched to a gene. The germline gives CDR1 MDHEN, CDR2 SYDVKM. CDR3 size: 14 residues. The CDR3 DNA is TGTGCCAGCAGTTTCAGCGGGAGCCCCGGGGAGCAGTACTTC. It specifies CASSFSGSPGEQYF.

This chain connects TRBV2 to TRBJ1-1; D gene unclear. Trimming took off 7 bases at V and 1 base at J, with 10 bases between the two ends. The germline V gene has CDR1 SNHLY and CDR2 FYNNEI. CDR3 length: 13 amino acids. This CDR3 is CASTKTTNTEAFF. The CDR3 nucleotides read TGTGCCAGCACCAAGACAACGAACACTGAAGCTTTCTTT.

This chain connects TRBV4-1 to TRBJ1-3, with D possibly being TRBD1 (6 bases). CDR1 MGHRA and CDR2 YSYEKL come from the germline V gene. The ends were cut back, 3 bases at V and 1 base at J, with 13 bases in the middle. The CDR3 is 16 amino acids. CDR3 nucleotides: TGCGCCAGCAGCCACAGGGGAATTGGGTCTGGAAACACCATATATTTT. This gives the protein CASSHRGIGSGNTIYF.

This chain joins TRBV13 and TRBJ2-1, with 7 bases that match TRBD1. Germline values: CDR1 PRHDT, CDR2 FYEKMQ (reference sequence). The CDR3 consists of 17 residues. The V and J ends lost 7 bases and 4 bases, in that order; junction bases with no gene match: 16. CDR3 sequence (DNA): TGTGCCAGCAAAAGTTCTGCGTTCCGGGACAGTTACAATGAGCAGTTCTTC. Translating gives CASKSSAFRDSYNEQFF.

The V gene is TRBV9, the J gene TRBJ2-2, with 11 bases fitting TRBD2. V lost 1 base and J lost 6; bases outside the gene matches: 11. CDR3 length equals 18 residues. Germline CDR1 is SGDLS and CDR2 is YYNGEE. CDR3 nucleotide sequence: TGTGCCAGCAGCGTACCCGATAGCGGGGGGGCAGCGGCCGGGGAGCTGTTTTTT. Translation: CASSVPDSGGAAAGELFF.

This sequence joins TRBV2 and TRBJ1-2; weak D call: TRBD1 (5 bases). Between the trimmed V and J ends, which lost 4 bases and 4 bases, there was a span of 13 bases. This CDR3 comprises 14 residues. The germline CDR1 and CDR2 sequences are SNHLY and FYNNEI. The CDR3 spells CASSGTSSFYGYTF. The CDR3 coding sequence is TGTGCCAGCAGTGGGACATCCTCTTTCTATGGCTACACCTTC.

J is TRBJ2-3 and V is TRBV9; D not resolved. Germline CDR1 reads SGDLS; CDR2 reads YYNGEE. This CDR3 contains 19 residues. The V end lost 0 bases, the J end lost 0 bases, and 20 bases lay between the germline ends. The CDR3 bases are TGTGCCAGCAGCGTAGGTCCCTTCGTGGCCGCCCCTAGCACAGATACGCAGTATTTT. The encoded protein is CASSVGPFVAAPSTDTQYF.

CDR3 in amino acids: CASSQETSVGSGELFF. The CDR3 DNA reads TGCGCCAGCAGCCAAGAAACTAGCGTCGGTTCTGGGGAGCTGTTTTTT. The rearrangement uses TRBV4-1 and TRBJ2-2; TRBD2 agrees at 7 bases. V shed 0 bases and J 8 bases; nucleotides not matched to a gene: 9. From germline, CDR1 is MGHRA and CDR2 YSYEKL. The CDR3 contains 16 residues.

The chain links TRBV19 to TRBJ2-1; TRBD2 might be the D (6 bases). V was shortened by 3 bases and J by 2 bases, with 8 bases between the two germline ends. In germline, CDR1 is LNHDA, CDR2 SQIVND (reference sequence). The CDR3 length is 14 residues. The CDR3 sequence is CASSMGRPYNEQFF. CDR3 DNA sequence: TGTGCCAGTAGTATGGGGAGGCCCTACAATGAGCAGTTCTTC.

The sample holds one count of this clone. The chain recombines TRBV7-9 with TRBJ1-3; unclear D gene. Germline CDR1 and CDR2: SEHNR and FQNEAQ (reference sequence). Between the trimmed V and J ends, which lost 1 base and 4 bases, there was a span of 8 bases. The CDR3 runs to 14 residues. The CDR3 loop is CASSLDGEGNTIYF. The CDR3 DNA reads TGTGCCAGCAGCTTAGATGGTGAAGGAAACACCATATATTTT.

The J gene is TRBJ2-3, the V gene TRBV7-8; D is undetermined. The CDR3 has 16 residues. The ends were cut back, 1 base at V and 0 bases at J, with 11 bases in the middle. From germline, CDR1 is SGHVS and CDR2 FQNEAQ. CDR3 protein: CASSLVGGASTDTQYF. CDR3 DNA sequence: TGTGCCAGCAGCTTAGTAGGCGGTGCTAGCACAGATACGCAGTATTTT.

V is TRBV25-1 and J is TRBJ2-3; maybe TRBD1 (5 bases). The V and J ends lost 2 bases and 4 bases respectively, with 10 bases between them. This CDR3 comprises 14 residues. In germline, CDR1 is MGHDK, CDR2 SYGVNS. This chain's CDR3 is CASSEAGLADTQYF. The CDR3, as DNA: TGTGCCAGCAGTGAAGCAGGGCTGGCAGATACGCAGTATTTT. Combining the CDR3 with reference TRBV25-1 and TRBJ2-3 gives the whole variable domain EADIYQTPRYLVIGTGKKITLECSQTMGHDKMYWYQQDPGMELHLIHYSYGVNSTEKGDLSSESTVSRIRTEHFPLTLESARPSHTSQYLCASSEAGLADTQYFGPGTRLTVL.

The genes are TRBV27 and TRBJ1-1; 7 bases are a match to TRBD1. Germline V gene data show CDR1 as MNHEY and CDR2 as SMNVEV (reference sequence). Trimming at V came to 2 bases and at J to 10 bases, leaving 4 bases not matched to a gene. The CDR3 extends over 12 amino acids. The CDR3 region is CASSLIGGAAFF. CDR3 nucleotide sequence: TGTGCCAGCAGTTTAATAGGGGGCGCAGCTTTCTTT.

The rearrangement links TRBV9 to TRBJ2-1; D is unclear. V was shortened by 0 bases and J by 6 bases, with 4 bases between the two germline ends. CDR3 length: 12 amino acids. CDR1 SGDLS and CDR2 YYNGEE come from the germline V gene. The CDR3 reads CASSVVFNEQFF. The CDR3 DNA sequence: TGTGCCAGCAGCGTAGTTTTCAATGAGCAGTTCTTC.

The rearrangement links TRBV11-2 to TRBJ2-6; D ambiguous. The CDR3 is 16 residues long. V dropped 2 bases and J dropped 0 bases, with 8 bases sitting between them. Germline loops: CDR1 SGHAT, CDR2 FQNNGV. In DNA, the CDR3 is TGTGCCAGCAGCTTACAGGCCGACTCTGGGGCCAACGTCCTGACTTTC. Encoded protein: CASSLQADSGANVLTF.

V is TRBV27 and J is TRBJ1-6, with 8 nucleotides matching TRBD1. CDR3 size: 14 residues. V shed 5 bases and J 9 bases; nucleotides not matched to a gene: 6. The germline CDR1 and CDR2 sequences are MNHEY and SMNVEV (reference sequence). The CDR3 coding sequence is TGTGCCAGCAGTCAACAGGGGGGAGGTTCACCCCTCCACTTT. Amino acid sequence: CASSQQGGGSPLHF.

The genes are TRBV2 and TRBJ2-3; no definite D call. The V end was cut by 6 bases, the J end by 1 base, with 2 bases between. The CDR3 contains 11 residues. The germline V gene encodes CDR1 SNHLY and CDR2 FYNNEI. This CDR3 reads CASRGTDTQYF. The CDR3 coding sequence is TGTGCCAGCAGGGGCACAGATACGCAGTATTTT.

CDR3 in amino acids: CASNPTYTGELFF. The CDR3 nucleotides read TGTGCCAGCAACCCCACTTACACCGGGGAGCTGTTTTTT. The chain combines TRBV11-2 with TRBJ2-2; D gene ambiguous. Germline assignment: CDR1 SGHAT and CDR2 FQNNGV. This CDR3 contains 13 residues. The V end lost 7 bases, the J end lost 3 bases, and 9 bases lay between the germline ends.

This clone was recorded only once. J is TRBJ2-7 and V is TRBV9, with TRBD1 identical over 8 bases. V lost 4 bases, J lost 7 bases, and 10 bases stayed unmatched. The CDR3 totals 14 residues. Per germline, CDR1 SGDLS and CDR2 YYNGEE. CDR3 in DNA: TGTGCCAGCAGCCCTACAGGGGGTTTATATGAGCAGTACTTC. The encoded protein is CASSPTGGLYEQYF. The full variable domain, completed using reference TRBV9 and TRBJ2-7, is DSGVTQTPKHLITATGQRVTLRCSPRSGDLSVYWYQQSLDQGLQFLIQYYNGEERAKGNILERFSAQQFPDLHSELNLSSLELGDSALYFCASSPTGGLYEQYFGPGTRLTVT.

CDR3 amino acids: CASKKGRNSPLHF. Here the CDR3 DNA reads TGTGCCAGTAAGAAGGGGCGGAATTCACCCCTCCACTTT. The rearrangement joins TRBV19 to TRBJ1-6; a weak D match, TRBD1 (5 bases). The CDR3 covers 13 residues. Germline V lookup: CDR1 LNHDA, CDR2 SQIVND (reference sequence). Deletions cut 7 bases from V and 7 bases from J, with 11 bases between.

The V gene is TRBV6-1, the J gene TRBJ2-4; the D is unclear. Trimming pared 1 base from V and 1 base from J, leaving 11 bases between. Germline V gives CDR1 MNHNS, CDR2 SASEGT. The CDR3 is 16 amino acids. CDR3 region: CASSEEQFSAKNIQYF. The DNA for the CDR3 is TGTGCCAGCAGTGAAGAACAGTTTAGCGCCAAAAACATTCAGTACTTC.

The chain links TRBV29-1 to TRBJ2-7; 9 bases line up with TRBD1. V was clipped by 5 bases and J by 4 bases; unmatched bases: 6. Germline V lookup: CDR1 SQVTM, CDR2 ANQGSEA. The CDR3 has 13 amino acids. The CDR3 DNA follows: TGCAGCGTTCCGGGACAGGGTGAATACGAGCAGTACTTC. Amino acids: CSVPGQGEYEQYF.

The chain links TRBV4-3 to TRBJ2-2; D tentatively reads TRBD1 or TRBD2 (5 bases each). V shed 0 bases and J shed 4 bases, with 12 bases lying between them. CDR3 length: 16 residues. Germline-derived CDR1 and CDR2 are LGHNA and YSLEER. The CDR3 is CASSQEWPGSTGELFF. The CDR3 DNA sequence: TGCGCCAGCAGCCAAGAGTGGCCAGGGAGCACCGGGGAGCTGTTTTTT.

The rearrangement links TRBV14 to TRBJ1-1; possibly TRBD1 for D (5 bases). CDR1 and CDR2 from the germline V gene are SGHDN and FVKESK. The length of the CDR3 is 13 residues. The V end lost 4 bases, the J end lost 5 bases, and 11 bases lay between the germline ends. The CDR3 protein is CASSLQGGTEAFF. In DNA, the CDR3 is TGTGCCAGCAGCCTTCAGGGAGGTACTGAAGCTTTCTTT. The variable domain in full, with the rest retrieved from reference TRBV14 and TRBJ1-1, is EAGVTQFPSHSVIEKGQTVTLRCDPISGHDNLYWYRRVMGKEIKFLLHFVKESKQDESGMPNNRFLAERTGGTYSTLKVQPAELEDSGVYFCASSLQGGTEAFFGQGTRLTVV.

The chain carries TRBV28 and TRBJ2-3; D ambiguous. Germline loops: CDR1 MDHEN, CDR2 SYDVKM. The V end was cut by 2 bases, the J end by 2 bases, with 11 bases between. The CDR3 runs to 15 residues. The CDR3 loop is CASSLGVDNTDTQYF. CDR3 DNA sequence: TGTGCCAGCAGTTTAGGGGTAGATAACACAGATACGCAGTATTTT.

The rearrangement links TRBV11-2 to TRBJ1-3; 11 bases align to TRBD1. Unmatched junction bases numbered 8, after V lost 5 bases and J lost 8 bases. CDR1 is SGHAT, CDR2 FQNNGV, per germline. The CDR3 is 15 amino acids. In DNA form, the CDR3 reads TGTGCCAGCAGCCTTTTGGGGACAGGGGGGGACACCATATATTTT. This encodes CASSLLGTGGDTIYF.

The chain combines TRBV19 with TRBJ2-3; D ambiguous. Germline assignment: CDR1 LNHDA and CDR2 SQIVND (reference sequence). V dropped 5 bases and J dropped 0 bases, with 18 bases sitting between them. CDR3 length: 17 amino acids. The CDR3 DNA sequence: TGTGCCAGTAGTCCCCCCTCCCCGACCTCTAGCACAGATACGCAGTATTTT. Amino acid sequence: CASSPPSPTSSTDTQYF.